One sample yielded the 5 T cell receptor beta chains listed below, sequenced in a study of blood T cell repertoires in COVID-19. Only in-frame clones appear in the TCRdb table, and some are missing; sequencing was by immunoSEQ multiplex PCR. There are approximately 100,000 clones in the sample; around 86% occur only once, and around 14% lies in the top ten. Sample: peripheral blood. The source of these receptors is a man aged 45 to 65 with acute or convalescent COVID-19.

The rearrangement uses TRBV2 and TRBJ1-6; D is unresolved. The ends were cut back, 1 base at V and 9 bases at J, with 7 bases in the middle. CDR1 is SNHLY, CDR2 FYNNEI, per germline. The CDR3 consists of 13 residues. The CDR3 region is CASSEVNTSPLHF. Written as DNA, the CDR3 is TGTGCCAGCAGTGAAGTTAACACTTCACCCCTCCACTTT.

V is TRBV7-9 and J is TRBJ2-2, with D uncertain. Germline assignment: CDR1 SEHNR and CDR2 FQNEAQ (reference sequence). The CDR3 extends over 15 amino acids. Trimming removed 5 bases from V and 3 bases from J, with 13 bases in between. CDR3 nucleotides: TGTGCCAGCAGCCAGACCCTGCAGGACACCGGGGAGCTGTTTTTT. Protein product: CASSQTLQDTGELFF. Based on the CDR3 plus reference TRBV7-9 and TRBJ2-2, the full variable domain is DTGVSQNPRHKITKRGQNVTFRCDPISEHNRLYWYRQTLGQGPEFLTYFQNEAQLEKSRLLSDRFSAERPKGSFSTLEIQRTEQGDSAMYLCASSQTLQDTGELFFGEGSRLTVL.

CDR3 sequence (DNA): TGTGCCAGCAGCCAAGAGGCAGGGGGAAATAATAATTCACCCCTCCACTTT. Residues: CASSQEAGGNNNSPLHF. The genes are TRBV4-2 and TRBJ1-6; TRBD1 aligns across 7 bases. J lost 5 bases, V lost 0 bases, and 7 bases had no gene match. The CDR3 contains 17 residues. CDR1 LGHNA and CDR2 YNFKEQ come from the germline V gene.

This clone is a singleton in its sample. The chain carries TRBV3-1 (or the pseudogene TRBV3-2) and TRBJ2-7; TRBD2 aligns across 9 bases. CDR3 length: 15 amino acids. In germline, CDR1 is LGHDT, CDR2 YNNKEL (reference sequence). J was trimmed by 4 bases and V by 5 bases; bases with no gene match: 9. As DNA, the CDR3 is TGTGCCAGCAGCTACCGGGGTAGCGGGAGATACGAGCAGTACTTC. Amino acids: CASSYRGSGRYEQYF.

V is TRBV7-6 and J is TRBJ2-7, with 7 bases aligning to TRBD1. The junction had 12 bases not matched to a gene; V was cut back by 5 bases and J by 2 bases. This CDR3 is built from 16 residues. Germline V gene sequence: CDR1 SGHVS, CDR2 FNYEAQ. CDR3 amino acids: CASSPTPGQTTYEQYF. The CDR3 DNA sequence: TGTGCCAGCAGCCCGACTCCGGGACAGACGACCTACGAGCAGTACTTC. Combining the CDR3 with reference TRBV7-6 and TRBJ2-7 gives the whole variable domain GAGVSQSPRYKVTKRGQDVALRCDPISGHVSLYWYRQALGQGPEFLTYFNYEAQQDKSGLPNDRFSAERPEGSISTLTIQRTEQRDSAMYRCASSPTPGQTTYEQYFGPGTRLTVT.